These 20 T cell receptor beta chains came from one sample sequenced in a study of blood T cell repertoires in COVID-19. Measured with immunoSEQ multiplex PCR; TCRdb has only the in-frame clones, and not every one. The sample has under 300,000 clones; about 88% are singletons. Sequencing used peripheral blood. These receptors all come from a human donor with COVID-19, enrolled during active disease. The donor label of this sample is uncertain.

V usage is TRBV5-4 and J usage is TRBJ1-4; 11 bases map to TRBD1. Germline V gene data show CDR1 as SGHNT and CDR2 as YYREEE (reference sequence). The CDR3 has 16 amino acids. V dropped 4 bases and J dropped 7; count of bases not matched to a gene: 9. CDR3 protein: CASSRGQGAGGEKLFF. In DNA, the CDR3 is TGTGCCAGCAGCCGTGGACAGGGGGCAGGGGGTGAAAAACTGTTTTTT.

V and J are TRBV28 and TRBJ1-1; D may be TRBD1 (6 bases). Trimming stripped 2 bases from V and 1 base from J, with 20 bases between. CDR1 and CDR2 from the germline V gene are MDHEN and SYDVKM. The CDR3 has 18 residues. CDR3 protein: CASSLRRGLGVGNTEAFF. CDR3 nucleotide sequence: TGTGCCAGCAGTTTAAGGCGGGGGCTAGGAGTCGGGAACACTGAAGCTTTCTTT.

The genes are TRBV24-1 and TRBJ1-1; 9 bases match TRBD1. The CDR3 covers 14 residues. The J segment lost 6 bases and the V segment lost 4 bases, leaving 5 bases of the junction unmatched. Germline V gives CDR1 KGHDR, CDR2 SFDVKD. As DNA, the CDR3 is TGTGCCACCAGTGACAGGGACAGGGACGCTGAAGCTTTCTTT. Amino acid sequence: CATSDRDRDAEAFF.

The chain combines TRBV3-1 (or the pseudogene TRBV3-2) with TRBJ1-1; 9 bases align to TRBD1. CDR3 length equals 14 residues. Germline assignment: CDR1 LGHDT and CDR2 YNNKEL (reference sequence). J gave up 4 bases and V 5 bases, and 5 bases lay outside the gene matches. This CDR3 reads CASSEQGAATEAFF. The CDR3 region has the DNA TGTGCCAGCAGCGAACAGGGGGCAGCCACTGAAGCTTTCTTT.

The rearrangement joins TRBV7-9 to TRBJ1-3, with D tentatively TRBD1 (6 bases). Trimming removed 3 bases from V and 3 bases from J, with 12 bases in between. The CDR3 covers 15 residues. The germline gives CDR1 SEHNR, CDR2 FQNEAQ (reference sequence). CDR3 coding DNA: TGTGCCAGCAGCTTGGCAGGGGTCGGTGGAAACACCATATATTTT. The encoded protein is CASSLAGVGGNTIYF.

This CDR3 reads CASSPRTDTQYF. CDR3 sequence (DNA): TGTGCCAGTAGTCCCCGTACAGATACGCAGTATTTT. V is TRBV19 and J is TRBJ2-3; D is uncertain. V was shortened by 5 bases and J by 3 bases, with 6 bases between the two germline ends. The CDR3 length is 12 residues. Looked up from germline, CDR1 is LNHDA and CDR2 is SQIVND (reference sequence).

V usage is TRBV7-2 and J usage is TRBJ1-1, with 7 bases identical to TRBD1. The CDR3 covers 14 residues. Germline lookup yields CDR1 SGHTA and CDR2 FQGNSA. Losses at the gene ends were 6 bases for V and 6 bases for J; bases not matched to a gene: 10. The CDR3 spells CASRGDSRTAEAFF. The CDR3 coding sequence is TGTGCCAGCAGGGGGGACAGCAGAACAGCTGAAGCTTTCTTT.

This chain links TRBV19 with TRBJ1-4, with 10 bases aligning to TRBD1. This CDR3 has 19 residues. J gave up 2 bases and V 6 bases, and 15 bases lay outside the gene matches. Germline V gene data show CDR1 as LNHDA and CDR2 as SQIVND (reference sequence). The chain's CDR3 is CASSPIPGQGKWTNEKLFF. The CDR3 DNA sequence: TGTGCCAGTAGCCCTATACCGGGACAGGGGAAGTGGACTAATGAAAAACTGTTTTTT.

The V gene is TRBV18, the J gene TRBJ1-2; 8 nucleotides align to TRBD1. Germline V lookup: CDR1 KGHSH, CDR2 LQKENI. CDR3 length: 13 amino acids. The V gene end was trimmed by 6 bases and the J gene end by 10 bases; junction bases not matched to a gene: 10. CDR3 protein: CASSPFMDRDYTF. The CDR3 DNA reads as TGTGCCAGCTCCCCTTTTATGGACAGGGACTACACCTTC.

This chain links TRBV19 with TRBJ2-5, with 10 nucleotides matching TRBD1. This CDR3 is 13 amino acids long. V trimming: 3 bases; J trimming: 5 bases; junction bases outside the gene matches: 0. Germline V gene sequence: CDR1 LNHDA, CDR2 SQIVND (reference sequence). DNA of the CDR3: TGTGCCAGTAGTATGGGACAGGGGGAGACCCAGTACTTC. Protein sequence: CASSMGQGETQYF.

The V gene is TRBV5-8, the J gene TRBJ1-4, with 7 bases aligning to TRBD1. J lost 0 bases, V lost 3 bases, and 8 bases had no gene match. Germline V CDR1 and CDR2: SGHTS, YDEGEE. This CDR3 contains 17 residues. CDR3 sequence reads: CASSSVTGLATNEKLFF. In DNA, the CDR3 is TGTGCCAGCAGCTCCGTGACAGGGCTTGCAACTAATGAAAAACTGTTTTTT.

The chain employs TRBV7-6 and TRBJ2-2, with 11 nucleotides matching TRBD2. The trim removed 5 bases at V and 5 bases at J, leaving 4 bases unmatched. This CDR3 comprises 15 residues. Looked up from germline, CDR1 is SGHVS and CDR2 is FNYEAQ. CDR3 residues: CASSISGRGTGELFF. The CDR3 DNA reads as TGTGCCAGCAGCATTAGCGGGAGGGGAACCGGGGAGCTGTTTTTT.

The V call is TRBV28, the J call TRBJ1-2, with TRBD1 as a possible D gene (6 bases). This CDR3 contains 15 residues. Germline-derived CDR1 and CDR2 are MDHEN and SYDVKM. V was cut by 5 bases and J by 2 bases, with 15 bases left in between. CDR3 loop: CASSLTRGENYGYTF. The CDR3 region has the DNA TGTGCCAGCAGTCTCACCAGGGGCGAAAACTATGGCTACACCTTC.

This chain connects TRBV19 to TRBJ2-1; 9 bases map to TRBD2. Trimming at V came to 6 bases and at J to 6 bases, leaving 18 bases not matched to a gene. The CDR3 runs 18 residues. Germline V gene lookup returns CDR1 LNHDA and CDR2 SQIVND (reference sequence). CDR3 coding DNA: TGTGCCAGTAGCGGGCACGGCCTAGCGGGATTGAGTGGCAATGAGCAGTTCTTC. Protein sequence: CASSGHGLAGLSGNEQFF.

The sample holds many counts of this clone. The chain uses TRBV5-1 and TRBJ2-7; 7 nucleotides align to TRBD1. V trimming: 5 bases; J trimming: 0 bases; junction bases outside the gene matches: 14. CDR1 and CDR2 (germline): SGHRS, YFSETQ. This CDR3 spans 17 amino acids. CDR3 region: CASSSPPGQDFSYEQYF. The CDR3 bases are TGCGCCAGCAGTTCCCCTCCCGGACAGGACTTCTCCTACGAGCAGTACTTC.

The chain recombines TRBV27 with TRBJ1-1; TRBD1 aligns across 9 bases. Germline loops: CDR1 MNHEY, CDR2 SMNVEV (reference sequence). The trim removed 6 bases at V and 3 bases at J, leaving 17 bases unmatched. This CDR3 is 18 amino acids long. The DNA for the CDR3 is TGTGCCAGCAGAAACGTACACCGGACGGGACAGGGTGACACTGAAGCTTTCTTT. Translation: CASRNVHRTGQGDTEAFF.

V is TRBV30 and J is TRBJ1-4, with a possible D match to TRBD1 (5 bases). Per germline, CDR1 GTSNPN and CDR2 SVGIG (reference sequence). This CDR3 is built from 16 residues. The V end was cut by 0 bases, the J end by 3 bases, with 14 bases between. CDR3 coding DNA: TGTGCCTGGAGTGTAGCAGGGTTGAGAGCTAATGAAAAACTGTTTTTT. Protein: CAWSVAGLRANEKLFF.

The chain carries TRBV5-1 and TRBJ2-5; perhaps TRBD2 as D (6 bases). Per the germline V gene, CDR1 is SGHRS and CDR2 is YFSETQ. V was trimmed by 1 base and J by 5 bases, leaving 15 bases between them. The CDR3 runs to 15 residues. Here the CDR3 reads CASSLRLAIGETQYF. The DNA of the CDR3 is TGCGCCAGCAGCTTGAGGCTAGCGATTGGGGAGACCCAGTACTTC. Combining the CDR3 with reference TRBV5-1 and TRBJ2-5 gives the whole variable domain KAGVTQTPRYLIKTRGQQVTLSCSPISGHRSVSWYQQTPGQGLQFLFEYFSETQRNKGNFPGRFSGRQFSNSRSEMNVSTLELGDSALYLCASSLRLAIGETQYFGPGTRLLVL.

The V and J genes are TRBV25-1 and TRBJ2-1, with 8 bases that match TRBD1. After removal of 0 bases from V and 5 bases from J, the junction contained 6 bases not matched to a gene. The CDR3 sequence is 16 residues long. CDR1 and CDR2 from the germline V gene are MGHDK and SYGVNS. This CDR3 reads CASSEYRTGNNNEQFF. In nucleotides, the CDR3 is TGTGCCAGCAGTGAATACCGGACAGGGAATAACAATGAGCAGTTCTTC.

Here the CDR3 DNA reads TGTGCCAGCAGCCAGCAGTCCCCAGGGGCAACGGGCGGTCGTGGCTACACCTTC. The encoded protein is CASSQQSPGATGGRGYTF. The chain combines TRBV3-1 (or the pseudogene TRBV3-2) with TRBJ1-2, with TRBD1 as a possible D gene (6 bases). CDR3 length: 18 amino acids. Germline lookup yields CDR1 LGHDT and CDR2 YNNKEL (reference sequence). Trimming took 3 bases from V and 7 from J, leaving 27 bases between them.